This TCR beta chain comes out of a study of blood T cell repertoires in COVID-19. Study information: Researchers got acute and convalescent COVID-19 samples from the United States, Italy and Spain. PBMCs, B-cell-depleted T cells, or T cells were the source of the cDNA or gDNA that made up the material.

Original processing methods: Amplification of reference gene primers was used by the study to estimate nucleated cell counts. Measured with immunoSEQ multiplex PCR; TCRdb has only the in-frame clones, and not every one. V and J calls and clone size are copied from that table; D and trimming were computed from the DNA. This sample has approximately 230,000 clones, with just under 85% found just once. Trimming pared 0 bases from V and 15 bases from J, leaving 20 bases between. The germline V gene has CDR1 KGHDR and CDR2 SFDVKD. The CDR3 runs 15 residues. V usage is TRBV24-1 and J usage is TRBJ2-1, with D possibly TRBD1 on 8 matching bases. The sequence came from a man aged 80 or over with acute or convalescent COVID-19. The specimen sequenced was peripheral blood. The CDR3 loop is CATSDLSTLQGGVFF. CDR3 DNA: TGTGCCACCAGTGATTTGTCCACTTTACAGGGGGGGGTGTTCTTC.